This is a list of T cell receptor beta chains from one sample in a study of T-cell reconstitution after alpha-beta-depleted transplantation in children. MiXCR was run by TCRdb on the PCR reads, yielding one entry per CDR3 protein. The sample includes just over 950,000 distinct CDR3 sequences, around 30% of them seen just once. Sequenced material: PBMCs, mostly from graft donor cells, taken 360 days after TCRalphabeta/CD19-depleted stem cell transplant. Every receptor here comes from a boy under two years old who had a stem cell transplant for SCID, so the T cells may come from the graft donor. Both conserved end residues are part of each CDR3. Each record gives: J gene, V gene, clone size, D gene, CDR3 DNA, CDR3 protein. D genes are given only for firm matches. Only some rows state a clone size, as once, few, many or a class for expanded clones.

>TRBJ2-7|TRBV12-3/TRBV12-4|few|NA
TGTGCCAGCAGTTTAACCCAGGCCCCCTACGAGCAGTACTTC
CASSLTQAPYEQYF
>TRBJ2-6|TRBV5-1|few|NA
TGCGCCAGCAGCAATATCGGGGGAATGGCTCTCTCTGGGGCCAACGTCCTGACTTTC
CASSNIGGMALSGANVLTF
>TRBJ2-2|TRBV6-2/TRBV6-3|once|NA
TGTGCCAGCAGTTACGGGGTAGGCCAAGCTAAGATCGGGGAGCTGTTTTTT
CASSYGVGQAKIGELFF
>TRBJ2-3|TRBV19|few|NA
TGTGCCAGTGTGGCGGGGCGCACAGATACGCAGTATTTT
CASVAGRTDTQYF
>TRBJ2-5|TRBV2|NA|NA
TGTGCCAGCAGTGGACTCCCAGAGACCCAGTACTTC
CASSGLPETQYF
>TRBJ1-1|TRBV18|NA|NA
TGTGCCAGCTCACCACGCTCGCGGCGGACGAACACTGAAGCTTTCTTT
CASSPRSRRTNTEAFF
>TRBJ2-7|TRBV12-3/TRBV12-4|once|TRBD2
TGTGCCAGCAGTTTCCTCAGCGGGGGCTACGAGCAGTACTTC
CASSFLSGGYEQYF
>TRBJ2-5|TRBV11-2|few|NA
TGTGCCAGCAGCTTACCCTGGACGTATCTTCAAGAGACCCAGTACTTC
CASSLPWTYLQETQYF
>TRBJ2-1|TRBV6-5|NA|TRBD2
TGTGCCAGCAGTTCGGGACTAGCGTGGAATGAGCAGTTCTTC
CASSSGLAWNEQFF
>TRBJ1-1|TRBV19|NA|NA
TGTGCCAGTACAGGGTGGGCTGAAGCTTTCTTT
CASTGWAEAFF
>TRBJ2-2|TRBV4-2|NA|NA
TGTGCCAGCAGCCAAGTTAGGAGGGGGGCCGGGGAGCTGTTTTTT
CASSQVRRGAGELFF
>TRBJ2-7|TRBV12-3/TRBV12-4|many|NA
TGTGCCAGCAGTTTAGCGCAGTGGGGACTCCCCTACTTC
CASSLAQWGLPYF